This TCR beta chain came from a study of blood T cell repertoires in COVID-19. Across the study: From the United States, Italy and Spain came samples of acute and convalescent COVID-19. T cells, B-cell-depleted T cells, or PBMCs supplied cDNA or gDNA.

Original processing notes: Amplified reference gene primers provided the basis for estimating nucleated cell counts. Sequencing was performed with immunoSEQ multiplex PCR; in TCRdb, only in-frame clones are kept and a portion is missing. V, J and clone size were drawn from that table, and D and trimming were deduced from the DNA. The repertoire holds approximately 170,000 clones, around 80% seen once, with 15% to 20% in the top ten. The V gene lost 2 bases and the J gene lost 2 bases, with 7 bases spanning the gap. The CDR3 length is 13 residues. Germline values: CDR1 ENHRY, CDR2 SYGVKD. What was sequenced was peripheral blood. The V and J genes are TRBV10-3 and TRBJ2-7; D uncertain. The receptor was isolated from a woman aged 80 or over with acute or convalescent COVID-19. The CDR3 loop is CAISEGSPYEQYF. The CDR3 DNA reads TGTGCCATCAGTGAGGGCAGTCCCTACGAGCAGTACTTC.